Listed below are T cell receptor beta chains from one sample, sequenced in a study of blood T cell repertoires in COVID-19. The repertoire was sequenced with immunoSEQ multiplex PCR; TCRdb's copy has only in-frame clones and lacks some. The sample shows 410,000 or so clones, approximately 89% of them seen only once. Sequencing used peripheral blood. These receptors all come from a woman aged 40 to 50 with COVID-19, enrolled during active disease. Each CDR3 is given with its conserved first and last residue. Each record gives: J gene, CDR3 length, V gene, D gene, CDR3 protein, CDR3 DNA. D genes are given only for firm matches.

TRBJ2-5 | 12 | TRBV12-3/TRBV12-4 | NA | CASSFFLGFVNF | TGTGCCAGCAGTTTCTTTCTAGGATTTGTCAACTTC
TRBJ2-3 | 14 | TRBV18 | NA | CASSPSGSTDTQYF | TGTGCCAGCTCACCTTCCGGGAGCACAGATACGCAGTATTTT
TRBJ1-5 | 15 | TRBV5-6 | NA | CASSLSGGGIQPQHF | TGTGCCAGCAGCTTGTCAGGCGGGGGCATTCAGCCCCAGCATTTT
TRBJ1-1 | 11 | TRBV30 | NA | CAWARGGEAFF | TGTGCCTGGGCCCGGGGGGGTGAAGCTTTCTTT
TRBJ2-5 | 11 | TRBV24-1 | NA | CATSAGETQYF | TGTGCCACCTCGGCGGGAGAGACCCAGTACTTC
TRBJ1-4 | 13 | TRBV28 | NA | CASSFPGDEKLFF | TGTGCCAGCAGTTTTCCGGGGGATGAAAAACTGTTTTTT
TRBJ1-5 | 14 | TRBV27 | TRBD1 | CASSPRQGREPQHF | TGTGCCAGCAGTCCGCGACAGGGAAGGGAGCCCCAGCATTTT
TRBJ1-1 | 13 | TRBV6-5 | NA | CASSRVGGTEAFF | TGTGCCAGCAGTAGAGTGGGGGGGACTGAAGCTTTCTTT
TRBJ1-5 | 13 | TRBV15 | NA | CATMVSGNQPQHF | TGTGCCACCATGGTTTCGGGCAATCAGCCCCAGCATTTT
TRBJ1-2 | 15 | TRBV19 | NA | CASSPRGAPPHGYTF | TGTGCCAGTAGCCCCCGGGGGGCTCCGCCGCATGGCTACACCTTC
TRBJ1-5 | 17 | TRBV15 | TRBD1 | CATSRVQGAVSNQPQHF | TGTGCCACCAGCAGAGTGCAGGGGGCTGTGAGCAATCAGCCCCAGCATTTT
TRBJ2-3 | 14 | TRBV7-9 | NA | CASSLIGPGGTQYF | TGTGCCAGCAGCTTAATCGGCCCCGGGGGTACGCAGTATTTT
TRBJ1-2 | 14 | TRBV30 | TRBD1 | CAWTKRQGNYGYTF | TGTGCCTGGACCAAAAGACAGGGGAACTATGGCTACACCTTC